The text below deals with one T cell receptor beta chain. Its antigen is unidentified. The entry originates in a study of vaccination effects on CD4 cells after COVID-19. Notes on the study in general: Common cold coronavirus cross-reactivity was shown by only 1 of 255 vaccine-induced clones in healthy vaccinees.

The ends lost 6 bases at V and 4 bases at J; junction bases unmatched: 4. The germline V gene has CDR1 WNHNN and CDR2 SYGVQD (reference sequence). The CDR3 consists of 15 residues. Before any sequencing was done, the ViraFEST assay used viral peptide pools to expand antigen-specific CD4+ T cells. At the end of roughly ten days of culture, CD4+ T cells were isolated. Two-dose BNT162b2 or mRNA-1273 vaccination was given to participants. Produced via immunoSEQ multiplex PCR; TCRdb's table is partial and in-frame only. The sample lists tens of thousands of clones, about four fifths occurring once. The V and J genes are TRBV10-1 and TRBJ2-1; 12 positions match TRBD2. The receptor was isolated from a human donor who received a COVID-19 vaccine. Some clones in this sample may be carry-over from other donors' samples. Sequences were derived from CD4+ T cells from PBMCs cultured with HCoV-NL63 spike peptides, sampled after COVID-19 vaccination. The CDR3, as DNA: TGCGCCAGCAGCCTTACTAGCGGGGGGTACAATGAGCAGTTCTTC. It encodes CASSLTSGGYNEQFF.